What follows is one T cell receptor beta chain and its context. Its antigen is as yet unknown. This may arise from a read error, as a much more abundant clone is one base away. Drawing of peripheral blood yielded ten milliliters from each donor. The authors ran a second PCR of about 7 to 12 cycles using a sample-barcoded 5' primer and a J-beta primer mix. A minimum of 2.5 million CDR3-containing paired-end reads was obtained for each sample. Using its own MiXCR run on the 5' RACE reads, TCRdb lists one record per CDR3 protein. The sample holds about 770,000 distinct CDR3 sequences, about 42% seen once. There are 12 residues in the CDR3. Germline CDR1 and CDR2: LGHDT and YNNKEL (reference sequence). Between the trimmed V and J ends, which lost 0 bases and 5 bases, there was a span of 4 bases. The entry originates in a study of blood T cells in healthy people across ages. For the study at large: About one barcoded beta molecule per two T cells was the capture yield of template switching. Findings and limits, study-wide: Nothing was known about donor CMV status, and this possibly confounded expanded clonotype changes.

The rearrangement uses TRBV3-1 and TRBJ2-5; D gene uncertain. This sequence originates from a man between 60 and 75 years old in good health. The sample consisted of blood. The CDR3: CASSQDVETQYF. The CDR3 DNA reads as TGTGCCAGCAGCCAAGATGTGGAGACCCAGTACTTC.